The rows below give T cell receptor beta chains drawn from one sample of a study of multiple sclerosis patients with progressive multifocal leukoencephalopathy. Profiled with immunoSEQ multiplex PCR; TCRdb holds only in-frame clones, not every one. This table holds some 30,000 clones, nearly 90% found once. The material was PBMCs, obtained from a patient treated with natalizumab. These receptors were collected from a human donor with multiple sclerosis. CDR3s include the opening cysteine and the closing phenylalanine or tryptophan. Each record gives: J gene, clone size, D gene, V gene, CDR3 DNA, CDR3 protein. D genes are given only for firm matches. Size values are once, few and many counts, or a class for expanded clones, and some rows have none.

>TRBJ2-1|once|TRBD2|TRBV5-1
TGCGCCAGCAGCTTCCCCGGGGGGTCCAATGAGCAGTTCTTC
CASSFPGGSNEQFF
>TRBJ2-7|-|TRBD2|TRBV5-1
TGCGCCAGCAGCCTTCCAGGTCTAGCGGGAGAGGTTTACGAGCAGTACTTC
CASSLPGLAGEVYEQYF
>TRBJ1-5|-|-|TRBV6-1
TGTGCCAGCAGTGAAGGGTCGCGTCAGCCCCAGCATTTT
CASSEGSRQPQHF
>TRBJ1-2|-|-|TRBV27
TGTGCCAGCAGTCCATCTGGGATAACCATCTATGGCTACACCTTC
CASSPSGITIYGYTF
>TRBJ2-7|-|TRBD1|TRBV30
TGTGCCCTGGACAGGGGGTGCTACGAGCAGTACTTC
CALDRGCYEQYF
>TRBJ2-1|-|-|TRBV12-5
TGTGCTAGTGGTCCTTGGGCGGCTGGGGGTAGCGGCAATGAGCAGTTCTTC
CASGPWAAGGSGNEQFF
>TRBJ2-1|-|TRBD1|TRBV5-1
TGCGCCAGCAGCTTGGTCGTGTCAGGGACAGGTGAGCAGTTCTTC
CASSLVVSGTGEQFF
>TRBJ2-1|-|-|TRBV4-2
TGTGCCAGCGCGGCTACCCCGAGCTCCTACAATGAGCAGTTCTTC
CASAATPSSYNEQFF
>TRBJ2-6|few|-|TRBV7-8
TGTGCCAGCAGCTTGGGGCGGGGCTCTGGGGCCAACGTCCTGACTTTC
CASSLGRGSGANVLTF
>TRBJ1-4|-|-|TRBV6-5
TGTGCCAGCAGGGGCGAAAAACTGTTTTTT
CASRGEKLFF
>TRBJ1-1|-|-|TRBV7-2
TGTGCCACGTCGACAGGCTCGAACACTGAAGCTTTCTTT
CATSTGSNTEAFF
>TRBJ2-7|few|-|TRBV6-1
TGTGCCACCGCCCCCAACGAGCAGTACTTC
CATAPNEQYF
>TRBJ2-3|-|-|TRBV29-1
TGCAGCTTACAGGGACTGGGGGCAGATACGCAGTATTTT
CSLQGLGADTQYF
>TRBJ2-1|-|TRBD1|TRBV19
TGTGCCAGCTTGGGACAGGGTTTCCATGAGCAGTTCTTC
CASLGQGFHEQFF
>TRBJ1-5|-|-|TRBV30
TGTGCCTCGAACCGGGACGGGAATCAGCCCCAGCATTTT
CASNRDGNQPQHF
>TRBJ2-7|-|TRBD1|TRBV9
TGTGCCAGCGGTGGGGGGACAGGAGGCGAGCAGTACTTC
CASGGGTGGEQYF
>TRBJ2-1|-|TRBD2|TRBV27
TGTGCCAGCAGTCTTAGCGGGGCCAGCTCCTACAATGAGCAGTTCTTC
CASSLSGASSYNEQFF
>TRBJ2-3|-|-|TRBV4-1
TGCGCCAGCAGCCACCCTAAGGAGGGGTCGGCAGATACGCAGTATTTT
CASSHPKEGSADTQYF
>TRBJ1-5|-|-|TRBV18
TGTGCCAGCTCACCAGCAGGGGTAGGCCAGCCCCAGCATTTT
CASSPAGVGQPQHF
>TRBJ2-3|-|-|TRBV19
TGTGCCAGTAGTATAGGCCGGCGGGAACCAGATACGCAGTATTTT
CASSIGRREPDTQYF
>TRBJ1-4|-|-|TRBV28
TGTGCCAGCAGCCCCTTCCCTTCGAGGGGAAGATGGGAAAAACTGTTTTTT
CASSPFPSRGRWEKLFF
>TRBJ1-2|-|TRBD1|TRBV6-5
TGTGCCAGCGGGGACAGAGCCTACTATGGCTACACCTTC
CASGDRAYYGYTF
>TRBJ1-1|-|-|TRBV5-4
TGTGCCAGCAGCTTCGGGGGGCAATCCGTGAACACTGAAGCTTTCTTT
CASSFGGQSVNTEAFF
>TRBJ2-2|-|-|TRBV4-3
TGCGCCAGCAGCCAAGATCCTTCTAGGGCCTCCGGGGAGCTGTTTTTT
CASSQDPSRASGELFF
>TRBJ2-3|-|TRBD2|TRBV6-6
TGTGCCAGCAGTCCGGGACTAGCGGGGGATACGCAGTATTTT
CASSPGLAGDTQYF
>TRBJ2-7|-|-|TRBV20-1
TGCAGTGCAACACAGCTCTACGAGCAGTACTTC
CSATQLYEQYF
>TRBJ1-2|-|-|TRBV18
TGTGCCAGCTCCCCGGACGTCTATGGCTACACCTTC
CASSPDVYGYTF
>TRBJ2-3|-|-|TRBV20-1
TGCAGTGCCACCCAGGGGGATACGCAGTATTTT
CSATQGDTQYF
>TRBJ2-1|-|-|TRBV6-1
TGTGCCAGCAGTGAAGATAGGGGATATCCTTACAATGAGCAGTTCTTC
CASSEDRGYPYNEQFF
>TRBJ2-1|-|TRBD1|TRBV19
TGTGCCAGTAGGCTCCGGGACAGGGACTACAATGAGCAGTTCTTC
CASRLRDRDYNEQFF
>TRBJ2-2|-|TRBD2|TRBV10-3
TGTGCCATCAGTGAGTCGACCAGCGGGAGGGCCGGGGAGCTGTTTTTT
CAISESTSGRAGELFF
>TRBJ2-7|-|-|TRBV5-1
TGCGCCAGCAGCTTGGGGGCTGGCGAGCAGTACTTC
CASSLGAGEQYF
>TRBJ2-1|-|-|TRBV29-1
TGCAGCGTGGAGGGGGGTGGGAATGAGCAGTTCTTC
CSVEGGGNEQFF
>TRBJ2-3|-|TRBD2|TRBV19
TGTGCCAGTAGCGACGCCCCTCTAGCGGGAGTTGCAGATACGCAGTATTTT
CASSDAPLAGVADTQYF
>TRBJ2-1|-|-|TRBV6-6
TGTGCCAGCAGTTACGGTAGCGGATTTCCACAAAATGAGCAGTTCTTC
CASSYGSGFPQNEQFF
>TRBJ2-1|-|TRBD2|TRBV27
TGTGCCAGCAGTTTGACGGCGGGAGGCTACAATGAGCAGTTCTTC
CASSLTAGGYNEQFF
>TRBJ1-2|-|TRBD1|TRBV5-1
TGCGCCAGCAGCCGAGGGGACAGCTATGGCTACACCTTC
CASSRGDSYGYTF
>TRBJ2-7|-|-|TRBV11-2
TGTGCCAGCAGCTTAAGACGACAGCCATTCTACGAGCAGTACTTC
CASSLRRQPFYEQYF
>TRBJ2-2|few|TRBD1|TRBV5-1
TGCGCCAGCAGCGTGGGACAGGGGAACACCGGGGAGCTGTTTTTT
CASSVGQGNTGELFF
>TRBJ1-6|-|-|TRBV27
TGTGCCAGCAGTTTATTTACAGATAATTCACCCCTCCACTTT
CASSLFTDNSPLHF
>TRBJ2-1|-|-|TRBV28
TGTGCCAGCAGTTCACCCTCCGACTCAAATGAGCAGTTCTTC
CASSSPSDSNEQFF
>TRBJ1-3|-|-|TRBV2
TGTGCCAGCGAGGAGGTACCCTTGATAAACACCATATATTTT
CASEEVPLINTIYF
>TRBJ2-1|-|TRBD2|TRBV19
TGTGCCAGTAGTGTGGGACTAGCGTTCGATGAGCAGTTCTTC
CASSVGLAFDEQFF
>TRBJ2-7|-|TRBD1|TRBV5-1
TGCGCCAGCAGCATTCAAGGACAGGCCCAGTACGAGCAGTACTTC
CASSIQGQAQYEQYF